Listed here are 13 T cell receptor beta chains from one sample, sequenced in a study of shared clonotypes between healthy human individuals (TCRdb year 2020). Library preparation employed the immunoSEQ multiplex PCR assay. TCRdb's version of the immuneACCESS table is confined to in-frame rearrangements and falls short of the full clone set. An unresolved V gene accounts for under half of the shortfall where checked; the remainder is of unknown origin. For this sample there are around 1.6 million clones; 95% to 99% appear just once. The ten top clones hold roughly 0.42% of the sample. The sample taken for sequencing was naive CD4+ T cells sorted from blood. This specimen's cell subset or site label, per the study, means: CD45RA+ positively selected. The receptor source for this set is a man aged 25 to 40 in good health.

The chain joins TRBV2 to TRBJ2-2; weak D call: TRBD2 (6 bases). V lost 8 bases to trimming and J lost 8 bases, with 15 bases between them. This CDR3 comprises 13 residues. The V gene's germline CDR1 is SNHLY and CDR2 FYNNEI. The CDR3 is CASERDSRGELFF. The DNA for the CDR3 is TGTGCCAGCGAACGGGACTCACGGGGGGAGCTGTTTTTT.

The chain uses TRBV5-6 and TRBJ2-3, with D perhaps being TRBD1 or TRBD2 (5 bases each). Germline V lookup: CDR1 SGHDT, CDR2 YYEEEE. V was clipped by 4 bases and J by 0 bases, with 12 bases between them. CDR3 length: 15 residues. The CDR3 sequence: CASSNRDASTDTQYF. The DNA of the CDR3 is TGTGCCAGCAGCAACCGGGACGCAAGCACAGATACGCAGTATTTT.

V gene TRBV7-6 combines with J gene TRBJ1-3; possibly TRBD1 for D (5 bases). The germline V and J ends were trimmed by 1 base and 0 bases, with 13 bases remaining between them. The CDR3 spans 17 residues. Germline values: CDR1 SGHVS, CDR2 FNYEAQ. The CDR3 DNA is TGTGCCAGCAGCTTAGTGTCGGGCAGGGCCTCTGGAAACACCATATATTTT. Protein: CASSLVSGRASGNTIYF. Based on the CDR3 plus reference TRBV7-6 and TRBJ1-3, the full variable domain is GAGVSQSPRYKVTKRGQDVALRCDPISGHVSLYWYRQALGQGPEFLTYFNYEAQQDKSGLPNDRFSAERPEGSISTLTIQRTEQRDSAMYRCASSLVSGRASGNTIYFGEGSWLTVV.

CDR3 in amino acids: CASLPGLAGGPTDTQYF. The DNA for the CDR3 is TGTGCCAGTTTACCGGGACTAGCGGGAGGGCCGACAGATACGCAGTATTTT. The chain carries TRBV2 and TRBJ2-3, with TRBD2 matching 16 bases. The CDR3 is 17 amino acids. The germline CDR1 and CDR2 sequences are SNHLY and FYNNEI. The trim removed 9 bases at V and 3 bases at J, leaving 9 bases unmatched.

V and J are TRBV25-1 and TRBJ2-6; D unresolved. V dropped 4 bases and J dropped 0 bases, with 13 bases sitting between them. CDR1 MGHDK and CDR2 SYGVNS come from the germline V gene. There are 17 residues in the CDR3. Here the CDR3 reads CASSAVVSPSGANVLTF. In nucleotides, the CDR3 is TGTGCCAGCAGTGCGGTAGTCTCGCCCTCTGGGGCCAACGTCCTGACTTTC.

The rearrangement links TRBV14 to TRBJ2-1; D may be TRBD2 (5 bases). The V gene's germline CDR1 is SGHDN and CDR2 FVKESK. This CDR3 has 17 amino acids. The V gene lost 0 bases and the J gene lost 3 bases, with 15 bases spanning the gap. Here the CDR3 reads CASSQDYGRASYNEQFF. CDR3 bases: TGTGCCAGCAGCCAAGATTACGGGCGGGCAAGCTACAATGAGCAGTTCTTC.

This chain links TRBV7-2 with TRBJ2-5; the match to TRBD1 covers 9 bases. This CDR3 is 15 amino acids long. With V trimmed by 5 bases and J by 7 bases, 11 bases remained unmatched. In germline, CDR1 is SGHTA, CDR2 FQGNSA. The CDR3 nucleotides are TGTGCCAGCAGCACCCAGACAGGGGGAAAGGCGACCCAGTACTTC. Translation: CASSTQTGGKATQYF. The full variable domain, rest sourced from reference TRBV7-2 and TRBJ2-5, is GAGVSQSPSNKVTEKGKDVELRCDPISGHTALYWYRQSLGQGLEFLIYFQGNSAPDKSGLPSDRFSAERTGGSVSTLTIQRTQQEDSAVYLCASSTQTGGKATQYFGPGTRLLVL.

This chain uses TRBV4-1 with TRBJ2-1; D not certain. The V and J ends lost 1 base and 12 bases respectively, with 7 bases between them. Germline V gene data show CDR1 as MGHRA and CDR2 as YSYEKL. There are 11 residues in the CDR3. CDR3 sequence reads: CASSQGEGQFF. The CDR3 bases are TGCGCCAGCAGCCAAGGGGAAGGGCAGTTCTTC.

CDR3 bases: TGCGCCAGCAGCCTGGGACTAGCGGGAGTTGACATTCAGTACTTC. It encodes CASSLGLAGVDIQYF. The chain recombines TRBV5-1 with TRBJ2-4; 14 positions agree with TRBD2. V shed 4 bases, J shed 8 bases, and the junction held 5 bases outside the gene matches. The CDR3 covers 15 residues. The germline V gene encodes CDR1 SGHRS and CDR2 YFSETQ. Filled out from reference TRBV5-1 and TRBJ2-4, the complete variable domain reads KAGVTQTPRYLIKTRGQQVTLSCSPISGHRSVSWYQQTPGQGLQFLFEYFSETQRNKGNFPGRFSGRQFSNSRSEMNVSTLELGDSALYLCASSLGLAGVDIQYFGAGTRLSVL.

The chain couples TRBV10-3 to TRBJ2-1, with 7 bases matching TRBD2. The CDR3 consists of 15 residues. V shed 0 bases, J shed 5 bases, and the junction held 4 bases outside the gene matches. Germline assignment: CDR1 ENHRY and CDR2 SYGVKD. CDR3 in amino acids: CAISESTLANNEQFF. CDR3 nucleotide sequence: TGTGCCATCAGTGAGTCGACACTAGCGAACAATGAGCAGTTCTTC.

The chain links TRBV28 to TRBJ1-5; D is undetermined. Germline assignment: CDR1 MDHEN and CDR2 SYDVKM. The CDR3 runs to 14 residues. V dropped 3 bases and J dropped 7 bases, with 13 bases sitting between them. CDR3 amino acids: CASSFIRVGQPQHF. CDR3 in DNA: TGTGCCAGCAGTTTCATCCGGGTAGGACAGCCCCAGCATTTT.

The rearrangement uses TRBV28 and TRBJ2-1; 12 bases agree with TRBD1. The germline gives CDR1 MDHEN, CDR2 SYDVKM. The CDR3 sequence is 16 residues long. The V segment lost 6 bases and the J segment 1 base; nucleotides outside the gene matches: 4. For the CDR3, the DNA is TGTGCCAGCAGCCGGGACAGGGGGCCATCCTACAATGAGCAGTTCTTC. Protein sequence: CASSRDRGPSYNEQFF.

The chain employs TRBV6-4 and TRBJ2-6; possible D gene TRBD1, 8 bases. CDR1 and CDR2 (germline): MRHNA, SNTAGT. This CDR3 has 18 amino acids. Deletions cut 6 bases from V and 4 bases from J, with 22 bases between. The CDR3 reads CASSPTRTGRAGANVLTF. CDR3 coding DNA: TGTGCCAGCAGCCCCACTCGGACAGGGAGGGCCGGGGCCAACGTCCTGACTTTC.